The clone carrying this T cell receptor beta chain came up a few times. Antigen unknown. Assay used: immunoSEQ multiplex PCR; TCRdb lists only in-frame clones, some missing. Of about 6,000 clones listed, 65% to 75% are singletons. This CDR3 region has 10 residues. V lost 5 bases to trimming and J lost 5 bases, with 6 bases between them. Germline V gene lookup returns CDR1 DFQATT and CDR2 SNEGSKA (reference sequence). This sample was taken from a study of cytotoxic CD8 clonotypes in ibrutinib-treated CLL. The study's findings and limits: Ibrutinib response saw clonality rise, and progression saw it return toward baseline.

The specimen was PBMCs, collected before ibrutinib treatment. The chain is built from TRBV20-1 and TRBJ1-1, with unresolved D. The sequence was obtained from a human donor with chronic lymphocytic leukemia. This chain's CDR3 is CSAPLTEAFF. The DNA of the CDR3 is TGCAGTGCTCCCCTGACTGAAGCTTTCTTT.